This entry features one T cell receptor beta chain sequence. The ends were cut back, 3 bases at V and 8 bases at J, with 17 bases in the middle. This CDR3 has 16 residues. TCRdb's copy holds only in-frame clones and misses some; the assay was immunoSEQ multiplex PCR. The repertoire holds 150,000 or so clones, with approximately 87% as singletons. This entry is derived from a study of blood T cell repertoires in COVID-19. J is TRBJ1-6 and V is TRBV23-1; D is ambiguous. TRBV23-1 is placed among ORFs of uncertain function. Sequencing was performed on PBMCs or T cells enriched from blood (not recorded which). This clonotype was sampled from a woman between 45 and 65 years old who had recovered from COVID-19. The CDR3 here is CASSQRAGWRDSPLHF. The CDR3 coding sequence is TGCGCCAGCAGTCAGCGGGCAGGATGGCGAGATTCACCCCTCCACTTT.